Ten or more counts support the clone carrying this T cell receptor beta chain. The record originates from a study of T cells after yellow fever vaccination. The CDR3 runs to 13 residues. Germline trimming cut 5 bases from V and 4 bases from J; bases unmatched to any gene: 2. Germline V gene data show CDR1 as SGHTA and CDR2 as FQGTGA. TCRdb called the 5' RACE reads again in MiXCR, with one record for every CDR3 protein. The sample carries some 600,000 distinct CDR3 sequences, roughly an eighth recorded once. This TCR derives from a man under 40 who received the YFV17D yellow fever vaccine. Sequencing was performed on PBMCs, taken on the day of the yellow fever booster vaccination. This chain connects TRBV7-3 to TRBJ2-1; 7 bases map to TRBD1. The DNA for the CDR3 is TGTGCCAGCAGCCTACAGGGGTACAATGAGCAGTTCTTC. Translated: CASSLQGYNEQFF.